This TCR beta chain was sequenced in a study of cytomegalovirus exposure and HLA in healthy donors. For the study at large: Roughly four fifths of 300 to 450 genotyped donors fell in the Caucasian-associated ancestry cluster. Broader study findings: Most TCR sequences were seen very rarely across donors, but some public TCRs occurred in many. Most CMV-associated TCR beta chains were later found to appear HLA-restricted. Later analysis indicated greater clonal expansion among HLA-associated TCR beta chains than among equally common other chains.

A remark on this clone: The antigen remains undetermined. Distinct nucleotide sequences in the sample also encode this CDR3.

V was pared by 3 bases and J by 5 bases, with 7 bases of the junction left unmatched. The CDR3 has 15 amino acids. Germline CDR1 and CDR2: MNHNS and SASEGT. Vbeta (60) and Jbeta (13) primers were used in the PCR. Sequenced by immunoSEQ multiplex PCR; TCRdb stores in-frame clones only, minus some. Among 310,000 or so clones listed, over 85% were seen once. The sample was PBMCs. The chain carries TRBV6-1 and TRBJ1-2; 9 positions match TRBD1. The origin of this receptor is a woman under 30 in good health and CMV-seronegative. CDR3 nucleotides: TGTGCCAGCAGTGACAGGACAGGGGAAGGTTATGGCTACACCTTC. Amino acids: CASSDRTGEGYGYTF.